This T cell receptor (beta chain) emerged from a study of blood T cell repertoires in COVID-19. Study-wide background: Spain, Italy and the United States supplied samples that represented acute and convalescent COVID-19. T cells, B-cell-depleted T cells, or PBMCs provided the cDNA or gDNA that served as material.

Original methodology: Cell counts per sample came from amplifying reference gene primers. Using immunoSEQ multiplex PCR, the repertoire was profiled, and TCRdb retains in-frame clones only, with some absent. V, J and clone size reflect that table, while D and trimming were determined from the DNA. Of approximately 360,000 clones in the sample, roughly 86% were seen once. The CDR3 runs to 16 residues. Sequencing input: PBMCs or T cells enriched from blood (not recorded which). The chain links TRBV21-1 to TRBJ2-7; TRBD1, as called in the table, went unchecked against the DNA. TRBV21-1 is annotated as a pseudogene. The receptor was derived from a man aged 40-50 years in a cohort exposed to, infected with or recovered from COVID-19 (not recorded which). The CDR3 region is CASSTIRTVMSYEQYF. The CDR3, as DNA: TGTGCCAGCAGCACAATCAGGACAGTTATGTCCTACGAGCAGTACTTC.